Following are 4 T cell receptor beta chains from one sample sequenced in a study of blood T cells in healthy people across ages. A second PCR of 7 to 11 cycles used a sample-barcoded 5' primer and a J-beta primer mix. MiXCR, run by TCRdb on the 5' RACE reads, gives a single entry per CDR3 protein. The sample includes some 860,000 distinct CDR3 sequences, approximately 53% of them seen just once. The sequencing sample was made of blood. These receptors originate from a man in his forties or fifties in good health.

This clonotype appeared many times. This sequence joins TRBV27 and TRBJ2-7; perhaps D is TRBD1 or TRBD2 (6 bases each). The CDR3 covers 16 residues. Trimming removed 0 bases at V and 2 bases at J, with 14 bases between. CDR1 and CDR2 (germline): MNHEY, SMNVEV (reference sequence). The CDR3 nucleotides read TGTGCCAGCAGTTTATCAGGGGGGCGCAATCCCTACGAGCAGTACTTC. The encoded protein is CASSLSGGRNPYEQYF.

The chain joins TRBV7-9 to TRBJ1-1; D is unclear. The V and J ends lost 1 base and 1 base respectively, with 13 bases between them. The CDR3 is 16 amino acids. CDR1 SEHNR and CDR2 FQNEAQ come from the germline V gene (reference sequence). The CDR3 nucleotides read TGTGCCAGCAGCTTAGACTTGATGGAATCGAACACTGAAGCTTTCTTT. It codes for CASSLDLMESNTEAFF.

This clonotype was seen a handful of times. This chain links TRBV24-1 with TRBJ2-7; unclear D gene. This CDR3 spans 14 amino acids. CDR1 is KGHDR, CDR2 SFDVKD, per germline. Trimming removed 3 bases from V and 1 base from J, with 9 bases in between. The DNA of the CDR3 is TGTGCCACCAGTGATCCCCGATCGTCCTACGAGCAGTACTTC. Encoded protein: CATSDPRSSYEQYF.

This clonotype was recorded a few times. The CDR3 nucleotides read TGTGCCAGCAGCCCAGAAGGGCGGACAGGGGGCTATGGCTACACCTTC. This codes for CASSPEGRTGGYGYTF. The rearrangement joins TRBV4-2 to TRBJ1-2; 10 nucleotides line up with TRBD1. The ends lost 4 bases at V and 4 bases at J; junction bases unmatched: 9. The germline V gene has CDR1 LGHNA and CDR2 YNFKEQ. The CDR3 is 16 amino acids.